This T cell receptor (beta chain) was identified during a study of cytomegalovirus exposure and HLA in healthy donors. Study-level findings and limits: Most TCRs appeared rarely, but some public TCRs recurred in many donors. Clusters of TCRs from the first cohort tended to co-occur in the roughly 120 validation repertoires (as a later analysis found). Associated with cytomegalovirus, according to the listing, were 170 or so TCR beta chains. Both high specificity and high sensitivity reportedly marked the classifier's diagnosis of cytomegalovirus status.

In the case of this clone: What it binds is not known.

Data came from immunoSEQ multiplex PCR; TCRdb stores just in-frame clones and leaves some out. The repertoire holds around 150,000 clones, with about 88% as singletons. The receptor was derived from a woman between 18 and 29 years old in good health and CMV-seronegative. The source material was PBMCs.

The CDR3 loop is CASGLDPSGSFEQFF. The CDR3 nucleotides are TGTGCTAGTGGTTTGGACCCTAGCGGGAGCTTTGAGCAGTTCTTC. The chain joins TRBV12-5 to TRBJ2-1; 10 bases map to TRBD2. The CDR3 consists of 15 residues. Trimming at V came to 1 base and at J to 9 bases, leaving 6 bases not matched to a gene. Germline V gives CDR1 LGHNT, CDR2 FRNRAP. Supplemented by reference TRBV12-5 and TRBJ2-1, the full variable domain reads DARVTQTPRHKVTEMGQEVTMRCQPILGHNTVFWYRQTMMQGLELLAYFRNRAPLDDSGMPKDRFSAEMPDATLATLKIQPSEPRDSAVYFCASGLDPSGSFEQFFGPGTRLTVL.